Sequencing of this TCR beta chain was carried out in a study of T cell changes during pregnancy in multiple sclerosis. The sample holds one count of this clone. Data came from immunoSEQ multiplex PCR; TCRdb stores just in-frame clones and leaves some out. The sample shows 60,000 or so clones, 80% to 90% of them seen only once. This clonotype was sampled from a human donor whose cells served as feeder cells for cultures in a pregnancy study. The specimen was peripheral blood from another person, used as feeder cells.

Written as DNA, the CDR3 is TGTGCCAGTAGTATAGGCAGCAGGGTAGGATCACCCCTCCACTTT. It codes for CASSIGSRVGSPLHF. This chain uses TRBV19 with TRBJ1-6, with a weak D call TRBD1 (5 bases). The germline CDR1 and CDR2 sequences are LNHDA and SQIVND (reference sequence). V lost 1 base, J lost 10 bases, and 14 bases lay in between. This CDR3 region has 15 residues.